A single sample is the source of the 13 T cell receptor beta chains below, sequenced in a study of identical twins. One entry per CDR3 protein, called by TCRdb with MiXCR from the 5' RACE reads. The sample records approximately 680,000 distinct CDR3 sequences, around 7.4% being singletons. These data are also associated with another study on yellow fever vaccine responses in identical twins.

What was sequenced was PBMCs. These receptors were taken from a woman aged 18-29 years in good health.

This clonotype was observed a handful of times. J is TRBJ1-2 and V is TRBV14; D might be TRBD1 (5 bases). The CDR3 spans 13 residues. Germline CDR1 SGHDN, CDR2 FVKESK. V dropped 5 bases and J dropped 7 bases, with 14 bases sitting between them. CDR3 residues: CASSAGKGFGYTF. The CDR3 DNA follows: TGTGCCAGCAGCGCGGGCAAGGGGTTTGGCTACACCTTC.

This clonotype was counted once. The chain has TRBV11-2 and TRBJ2-5, with 7 positions matching TRBD1. The CDR3 runs 14 residues. V lost 5 bases to trimming and J lost 7 bases; unmatched junction nucleotides: 10. CDR1 is SGHAT, CDR2 FQNNGV, per germline. CDR3 in amino acids: CASSPPQGPRTQYF. The CDR3 DNA sequence: TGTGCCAGCAGCCCGCCACAGGGGCCGCGGACCCAGTACTTC.

This clonotype has ten or more counts. J is TRBJ1-1 and V is TRBV3-1; D not certain. Per the germline V gene, CDR1 is LGHDT and CDR2 is YNNKEL (reference sequence). V lost 1 base and J 3 bases, leaving 12 bases between the germline ends. CDR3 length: 15 residues. CDR3 loop: CASSQVWGRDTEAFF. CDR3 nucleotide sequence: TGTGCCAGCAGCCAAGTTTGGGGTAGGGACACTGAAGCTTTCTTT.

The chain is built from TRBV27 and TRBJ2-7; D is tentatively TRBD1 or TRBD2 (6 bases each). Per the germline V gene, CDR1 is MNHEY and CDR2 is SMNVEV (reference sequence). The CDR3 is made up of 16 amino acids. Trimming left V 6 bases short and J 5 bases short, with 23 bases between. The CDR3 reads CASSKIAAGDRDEQYF. The CDR3 DNA reads as TGTGCCAGCAGCAAGATAGCGGCAGGGGATCGAGACGAGCAGTACTTC.

J is TRBJ2-7 and V is TRBV21-1. TRBV21-1 corresponds to a pseudogene. The CDR3 loop spans 14 amino acids. The CDR3: CASSKDRGAYEQYV. Written as DNA, the CDR3 is TGTGCCAGCAGCAAAGACCGAGGAGCCTACGAGCAGTACGTC.

The CDR3 DNA reads as TGTGCCAGCAGCCCGCAACCCCCACTAGCGGGAGGATACACAGATACGCAGTATTTT. This sequence encodes CASSPQPPLAGGYTDTQYF. The chain carries TRBV7-8 and TRBJ2-3; 12 bases are a match to TRBD2. The CDR3 contains 19 residues. Germline V CDR1 and CDR2: SGHVS, FQNEAQ. After removal of 5 bases from V and 2 bases from J, the junction contained 14 bases not matched to a gene.

The V gene is TRBV7-9, the J gene TRBJ1-6; 8 nucleotides line up with TRBD1. Germline CDR1 SEHNR, CDR2 FQNEAQ (reference sequence). The CDR3 contains 15 residues. Trimming took 5 bases from V and 15 from J; bases not matched to a gene: 15. The CDR3 is CASSASRDRPYVLHF. CDR3 sequence (DNA): TGTGCCAGCAGCGCCTCCCGGGACAGGCCGTACGTCCTCCACTTT.

This clonotype was detected only a few times. V and J are TRBV6-4 and TRBJ2-7; 7 nucleotides align to TRBD2. Germline CDR1 is MRHNA and CDR2 is SNTAGT. Trimming cost V 5 bases and J 6 bases; bases outside gene matches: 13. This CDR3 contains 15 residues. The CDR3 DNA follows: TGTGCCAGCAGTTCACGGGGATCGCGGGAGTGCGAGCAGTACTTC. This translates into CASSSRGSRECEQYF.

This clonotype was seen more than once but under ten times. CDR3 in amino acids: CATHPGTAGGQPQHF. In DNA form, the CDR3 reads TGTGCCACACACCCCGGGACAGCGGGCGGGCAGCCCCAGCATTTT. This chain links TRBV2 with TRBJ1-5; 7 positions match TRBD1. V gave up 10 bases and J gave up 7 bases; unmatched junction bases: 16. Germline V gene sequence: CDR1 SNHLY, CDR2 FYNNEI. The CDR3 loop spans 15 amino acids.

This clonotype turned up a few times. The rearrangement joins TRBV6-5 to TRBJ1-1; possible D gene TRBD1, 6 bases. Deletions cut 4 bases from V and 0 bases from J, with 9 bases between. The CDR3 length is 14 residues. Germline V lookup: CDR1 MNHEY, CDR2 SVGAGI. The CDR3 coding sequence is TGTGCCAGCAGTTGGGACACTTTGAACACTGAAGCTTTCTTT. It encodes CASSWDTLNTEAFF.

A few counts support this clonotype. The chain recombines TRBV5-1 with TRBJ2-1; 11 bases align to TRBD2. CDR1 is SGHRS, CDR2 YFSETQ, per germline. J lost 0 bases, V lost 0 bases, and 5 bases had no gene match. The CDR3 sequence is 18 residues long. The CDR3: CASSLDLAGGRSYNEQFF. DNA of the CDR3: TGCGCCAGCAGCTTGGACCTAGCGGGAGGACGCTCCTACAATGAGCAGTTCTTC.

The sample holds a few counts of this clonotype. The rearrangement joins TRBV7-2 to TRBJ2-2, with 7 bases lining up with TRBD1. The CDR3 runs to 16 residues. Trimming took 3 bases from V and 3 from J; bases not matched to a gene: 7. CDR1 and CDR2 (germline): SGHTA, FQGNSA. Here the CDR3 DNA reads TGTGCCAGCAGCTTGGCTGGGACAGTAGACACCGGGGAGCTGTTTTTT. Translation: CASSLAGTVDTGELFF.

The J gene is TRBJ2-7, the V gene TRBV28; D is unresolved. CDR3 length equals 13 residues. The germline V and J ends were trimmed by 6 bases and 4 bases, with 13 bases remaining between them. CDR1 is MDHEN and CDR2 is SYDVKM in the germline V gene. The CDR3 coding sequence is TGTGCCAGCAGCCCAGTGGGGATTTACGAGCAGTACGTC. As protein: CASSPVGIYEQYV.